Each of the 27 T cell receptor beta chains below was sequenced from the same sample in a study of cytomegalovirus exposure and HLA in healthy donors (dated 2017 in TCRdb). Libraries came from the immunoSEQ multiplex PCR assay. For the multiplex PCR, a mixture combining 60 forward primers for TCR Vbeta segments and 13 reverse primers for TCR Jbeta segments was used. TCRdb provides this immuneACCESS table in a form limited to in-frame rearrangements. Some clones are lacking; in checked studies, under half of them reflect an unresolved V gene, and why the rest are absent is not known. Within this sample are roughly 140,000 clones, with about 80% of them counted one time only. The ten most abundant clones make up 1.5% to 2% of the sample. The sample was PBMCs. Receptor source: a woman aged 30 to 39 in good health and CMV-seronegative.

The chain links TRBV5-1 to TRBJ2-2; D might be TRBD1 (6 bases). V lost 0 bases to trimming and J lost 6 bases, with 9 bases between them. Germline CDR1 and CDR2: SGHRS and YFSETQ. CDR3 length equals 14 residues. The CDR3 reads CASSLDRVPGELFF. CDR3 bases: TGCGCCAGCAGCTTGGACAGGGTTCCCGGGGAGCTGTTTTTT. Complete variable domain (other parts from reference TRBV5-1 and TRBJ2-2): KAGVTQTPRYLIKTRGQQVTLSCSPISGHRSVSWYQQTPGQGLQFLFEYFSETQRNKGNFPGRFSGRQFSNSRSEMNVSTLELGDSALYLCASSLDRVPGELFFGEGSRLTVL.

The V call is TRBV2, the J call TRBJ2-7; possibly TRBD2 for D (6 bases). Germline V gives CDR1 SNHLY, CDR2 FYNNEI. The CDR3 runs to 13 residues. Here the CDR3 DNA reads TGTGCACTTTCTGGAGGGAGGTCCTACGAGCAGTACTTC. Residues: CALSGGRSYEQYF.

The chain has TRBV6-6 and TRBJ1-6; TRBD1 might be the D (6 bases). Per the germline V gene, CDR1 is MNHNY and CDR2 is SVGAGI (reference sequence). With 0 bases removed from V and 7 bases from J, the gap between germline ends came to 7 bases. This CDR3 is built from 14 residues. The CDR3 spells CASSYSTGNSPLHF. In DNA, the CDR3 is TGTGCCAGCAGTTACTCGACAGGAAATTCACCCCTCCACTTT.

The chain has TRBV6-1 and TRBJ2-1, with 7 bases lining up with TRBD1. The CDR3 extends over 14 amino acids. Germline loops: CDR1 MNHNS, CDR2 SASEGT. With 1 base clipped from V and 6 bases from J, the junction kept 3 bases outside the gene matches. For the CDR3, the DNA is TGTGCCAGCAGTGAAGTACAGGGGCCCAATGAGCAGTTCTTC. Encoded protein: CASSEVQGPNEQFF.

This chain links TRBV5-1 with TRBJ2-1, with 10 bases matching TRBD2. The trim removed 2 bases at V and 7 bases at J, leaving 3 bases unmatched. Germline V gene sequence: CDR1 SGHRS, CDR2 YFSETQ. The length of the CDR3 is 14 residues. The CDR3 loop reads CASSLSGGGNEQFF. The CDR3 nucleotides are TGCGCCAGCAGCTTAAGCGGGGGGGGGAATGAGCAGTTCTTC. The full variable domain, with the rest looked up from reference TRBV5-1 and TRBJ2-1, is KAGVTQTPRYLIKTRGQQVTLSCSPISGHRSVSWYQQTPGQGLQFLFEYFSETQRNKGNFPGRFSGRQFSNSRSEMNVSTLELGDSALYLCASSLSGGGNEQFFGPGTRLTVL.

In its sample, this clone was seen once. V is TRBV6-6 and J is TRBJ1-1; the D is unclear. The CDR3 runs 16 residues. CDR1 and CDR2 (germline): MNHNY, SVGAGI (reference sequence). The V end was cut by 6 bases, the J end by 3 bases, with 20 bases between. DNA for the CDR3: TGTGCCAGCAGCTTACGCGAACAGTCTTTGTACACTGAAGCTTTCTTT. Protein product: CASSLREQSLYTEAFF.

This sequence joins TRBV6-5 and TRBJ1-3; D possibly corresponds to TRBD1 (5 bases). This CDR3 is built from 14 residues. Trimming pared 10 bases from V and 0 bases from J, leaving 13 bases between. Per germline, CDR1 MNHEY and CDR2 SVGAGI. This CDR3 reads CATMQGNSGNTIYF. DNA of the CDR3: TGTGCCACCATGCAGGGAAACTCTGGAAACACCATATATTTT.

DNA of the CDR3: TGTGCCAGCAGCCCCGACGCGGGAAAAAGCACAGATACGCAGTATTTT. Translated, it gives CASSPDAGKSTDTQYF. This chain links TRBV7-9 with TRBJ2-3; D might be TRBD2 (6 bases). Trimming took 5 bases from V and 0 from J, leaving 15 bases between them. Germline V CDR1 and CDR2: SEHNR, FQNEAQ (reference sequence). The CDR3 is 16 amino acids.

The CDR3 DNA is TGCGCCAGCAGCTTAGGCGGGGGATTCACAGATACGCAGTATTTT. As protein: CASSLGGGFTDTQYF. V and J are TRBV5-1 and TRBJ2-3, with 7 bases lining up with TRBD2. Germline lookup yields CDR1 SGHRS and CDR2 YFSETQ. The CDR3 loop spans 15 amino acids. J gave up 2 bases and V 2 bases, and 5 bases lay outside the gene matches.

This clone came up a few times. The chain joins TRBV5-1 to TRBJ2-7; 9 nucleotides line up with TRBD2. With 2 bases clipped from V and 7 bases from J, the junction kept 10 bases outside the gene matches. The CDR3 contains 15 residues. The V gene's germline CDR1 is SGHRS and CDR2 YFSETQ. The CDR3, as DNA: TGCGCCAGCAGCTTAGGGCGGGGGGGCCTAGGGGAGCAGTACTTC. Translating gives CASSLGRGGLGEQYF.

J is TRBJ1-1 and V is TRBV28; no reliable D call. The CDR3 length is 12 residues. Trimming cost V 2 bases and J 6 bases, with 7 bases left between them. CDR1 and CDR2 from the germline V gene are MDHEN and SYDVKM. The CDR3 nucleotides read TGTGCCAGCAGTTTACCTCTTGCTGAAGCTTTCTTT. Translation: CASSLPLAEAFF.

The genes are TRBV7-9 and TRBJ1-1, with TRBD1 as a possible D gene (6 bases). This CDR3 is 14 amino acids long. V dropped 5 bases and J dropped 2 bases, with 12 bases sitting between them. Looked up from germline, CDR1 is SEHNR and CDR2 is FQNEAQ (reference sequence). The DNA for the CDR3 is TGTGCCAGCAGCCACACGGACAGTAACACTGAAGCTTTCTTT. This codes for CASSHTDSNTEAFF.

The chain is built from TRBV4-3 and TRBJ1-2, with D possibly TRBD1 on 5 matching bases. V was trimmed by 0 bases and J by 4 bases, leaving 9 bases between them. From germline, CDR1 is LGHNA and CDR2 YSLEER. The CDR3 has 14 residues. CDR3 region: CASSQDWTSYGYTF. The CDR3 DNA follows: TGCGCCAGCAGCCAAGATTGGACATCCTATGGCTACACCTTC.

This chain uses TRBV7-9 with TRBJ1-1, with 9 bases aligning to TRBD1. V gave up 5 bases and J gave up 1 base; unmatched junction bases: 5. Germline assignment: CDR1 SEHNR and CDR2 FQNEAQ (reference sequence). The CDR3 consists of 15 residues. CDR3 in amino acids: CASSLAGQGNTEAFF. CDR3 nucleotides: TGTGCCAGCAGCCTCGCGGGACAGGGGAACACTGAAGCTTTCTTT.

V usage is TRBV6-1 and J usage is TRBJ2-5; TRBD1 agrees at 9 bases. The germline V gene has CDR1 MNHNS and CDR2 SASEGT. This CDR3 is built from 17 residues. With V trimmed by 4 bases and J by 5 bases, 14 bases remained unmatched. The CDR3 loop reads CASSAMNRGRGRETQYF. In nucleotides, the CDR3 is TGTGCCAGCAGTGCAATGAACAGGGGGCGCGGAAGGGAGACCCAGTACTTC.

The CDR3 is CASSLIQGNYEQYF. The DNA for the CDR3 is TGTGCCAGCAGCTTGATACAGGGGAACTACGAGCAGTACTTC. The J gene is TRBJ2-7, the V gene TRBV5-4; the match to TRBD1 covers 7 bases. Germline loops: CDR1 SGHNT, CDR2 YYREEE (reference sequence). The J segment lost 3 bases and the V segment lost 1 base, leaving 4 bases of the junction unmatched. The CDR3 runs to 14 residues.

The chain joins TRBV18 to TRBJ2-7; TRBD2 might be the D (6 bases). V was pared by 6 bases and J by 5 bases, with 23 bases between. The V gene's germline CDR1 is KGHSH and CDR2 LQKENI. The CDR3 runs 16 residues. Here the CDR3 reads CASSSQGSGTSHEQYF. The CDR3 DNA reads as TGTGCCAGCTCGTCGCAGGGCTCCGGGACTTCCCACGAGCAGTACTTC.

On this clone: The junction and the germline gene differ at one end; a read error may be behind it. The V and J genes are TRBV15 and TRBJ1-2; no definite D call. This CDR3 region has 14 residues. The germline V gene encodes CDR1 LNHNV and CDR2 YYDKDF (reference sequence). CDR3 amino acids: CAISSRYSLYGYTF. CDR3 nucleotide sequence: TGTGCCATCAGCAGTAGGTATAGCCTCTATGGCTACACCTTC.

The J gene is TRBJ1-3, the V gene TRBV11-2; D may be TRBD1 (5 bases). The CDR3 sequence is 15 residues long. The V gene lost 1 base and the J gene lost 4 bases, with 11 bases spanning the gap. Per the germline V gene, CDR1 is SGHAT and CDR2 is FQNNGV. The chain's CDR3 is CASSLGGVSGNTIYF. Here the CDR3 DNA reads TGTGCCAGCAGCTTAGGGGGGGTATCCGGAAACACCATATATTTT.

Details on this clone: Mismatch with germline at one junction end may stem from a read error. This chain connects TRBV5-1 to TRBJ2-2, with 7 bases fitting TRBD2. CDR1 and CDR2 from the germline V gene are SGHRS and YFSETQ. There are 14 residues in the CDR3. The CDR3 DNA sequence: TGCGCCAGCAGCTTCCGGGGGGAGGCCGGGGTGCTGTTTTTT. This codes for CASSFRGEAGVLFF. Supplemented by reference TRBV5-1 and TRBJ2-2, the full variable domain reads KAGVTQTPRYLIKTRGQQVTLSCSPISGHRSVSWYQQTPGQGLQFLFEYFSETQRNKGNFPGRFSGRQFSNSRSEMNVSTLELGDSALYLCASSFRGEAGVLFFGEGSRLTVL.

This clone was seen a few times. The chain recombines TRBV6-1 with TRBJ2-7; 7 nucleotides align to TRBD1. CDR3 length: 15 residues. Looked up from germline, CDR1 is MNHNS and CDR2 is SASEGT. V dropped 0 bases and J dropped 3; count of bases not matched to a gene: 5. CDR3 bases: TGTGCCAGCAGTGAAGCCGGGACAGTAGACTACGAGCAGTACTTC. Its protein is CASSEAGTVDYEQYF.

This rearrangement joins TRBV9 to TRBJ2-1, with 9 bases fitting TRBD2. V shed 3 bases and J 7 bases; nucleotides not matched to a gene: 11. The CDR3 is 16 residues long. Germline values: CDR1 SGDLS, CDR2 YYNGEE. The CDR3 region has the DNA TGTGCCAGCAGCGCTCACCTCCGCGGGGGGGAAAATGAGCAGTTCTTC. The encoded protein is CASSAHLRGGENEQFF.

This rearrangement joins TRBV5-5 to TRBJ1-1; D ambiguous. V lost 2 bases to trimming and J lost 6 bases, with 14 bases between them. CDR1 and CDR2 from the germline V gene are SGHKS and YYEKEE (reference sequence). The CDR3 extends over 14 amino acids. CDR3 residues: CASSFGVGISEAFF. The CDR3 DNA reads as TGTGCCAGCAGCTTCGGGGTGGGGATTTCTGAAGCTTTCTTT. The variable domain in full, with the rest retrieved from reference TRBV5-5 and TRBJ1-1, is DAGVTQSPTHLIKTRGQQVTLRCSPISGHKSVSWYQQVLGQGPQFIFQYYEKEERGRGNFPDRFSARQFPNYSSELNVNALLLGDSALYLCASSFGVGISEAFFGQGTRLTVV.

V and J are TRBV27 and TRBJ1-4; TRBD1 is a possible D gene (5 bases). The CDR3 runs to 14 residues. V lost 6 bases to trimming and J lost 8 bases, with 16 bases between them. Germline CDR1 reads MNHEY; CDR2 reads SMNVEV (reference sequence). CDR3 bases: TGTGCCAGCAGGGGGTGGGCGGGGGGGGAAAAACTGTTTTTT. It translates to CASRGWAGGEKLFF.

This clone was seen more than once but under ten times. The chain is built from TRBV5-1 and TRBJ2-1; D gene ambiguous. Per the germline V gene, CDR1 is SGHRS and CDR2 is YFSETQ. The V end was cut by 0 bases, the J end by 0 bases, with 10 bases between. This CDR3 comprises 16 residues. In DNA, the CDR3 is TGCGCCAGCAGCTTGGAGTGGCCTAGCTCCTACAATGAGCAGTTCTTC. As protein: CASSLEWPSSYNEQFF. The entire variable domain, with the rest obtained from reference TRBV5-1 and TRBJ2-1, is as follows: KAGVTQTPRYLIKTRGQQVTLSCSPISGHRSVSWYQQTPGQGLQFLFEYFSETQRNKGNFPGRFSGRQFSNSRSEMNVSTLELGDSALYLCASSLEWPSSYNEQFFGPGTRLTVL.

This clone was observed a few times. DNA for the CDR3: TGCGCCAGCAGCCAATCAGGGTGGGAGAACACTGAAGCTTTCTTT. This gives the protein CASSQSGWENTEAFF. The chain is built from TRBV4-1 and TRBJ1-1, with D possibly matching TRBD1 (5 bases). The V end was cut by 2 bases, the J end by 1 base, with 11 bases between. Germline V gene lookup returns CDR1 MGHRA and CDR2 YSYEKL. The CDR3 spans 15 residues.

The chain recombines TRBV11-1 with TRBJ2-2; unclear D gene. This CDR3 is 15 amino acids long. CDR1 is SGHAT, CDR2 FQDESV, per germline (reference sequence). V was clipped by 5 bases and J by 6 bases, with 16 bases between them. The CDR3 region is CASSLTIDIPGELFF. DNA of the CDR3: TGTGCCAGCAGCCTAACCATCGACATCCCCGGGGAGCTGTTTTTT.